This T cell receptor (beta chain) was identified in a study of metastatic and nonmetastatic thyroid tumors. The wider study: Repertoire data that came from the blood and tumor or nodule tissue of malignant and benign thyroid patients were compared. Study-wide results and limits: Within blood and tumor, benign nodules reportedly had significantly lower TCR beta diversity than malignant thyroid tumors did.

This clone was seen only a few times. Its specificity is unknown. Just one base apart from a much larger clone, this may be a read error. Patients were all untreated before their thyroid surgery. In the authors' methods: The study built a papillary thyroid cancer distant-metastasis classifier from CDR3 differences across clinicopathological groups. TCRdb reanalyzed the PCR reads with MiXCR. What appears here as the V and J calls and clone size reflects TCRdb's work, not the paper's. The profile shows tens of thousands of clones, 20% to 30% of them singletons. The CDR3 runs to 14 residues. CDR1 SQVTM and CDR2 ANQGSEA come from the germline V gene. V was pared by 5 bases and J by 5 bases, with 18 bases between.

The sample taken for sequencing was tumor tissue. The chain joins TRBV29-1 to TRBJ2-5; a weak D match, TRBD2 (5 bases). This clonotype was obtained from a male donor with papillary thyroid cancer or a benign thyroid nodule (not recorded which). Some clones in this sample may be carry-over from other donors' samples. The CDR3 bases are TGCAGCGTTACGTGGACTCAACTAGGGGAGACCCAGTACTTC. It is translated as CSVTWTQLGETQYF. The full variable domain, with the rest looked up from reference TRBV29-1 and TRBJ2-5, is SAVISQKPSRDICQRGTSLTIQCQVDSQVTMMFWYRQQPGQSLTLIATANQGSEATYESGFVIDKFPISRPNLTFSTLTVSNMSPEDSSIYLCSVTWTQLGETQYFGPGTRLLVL.